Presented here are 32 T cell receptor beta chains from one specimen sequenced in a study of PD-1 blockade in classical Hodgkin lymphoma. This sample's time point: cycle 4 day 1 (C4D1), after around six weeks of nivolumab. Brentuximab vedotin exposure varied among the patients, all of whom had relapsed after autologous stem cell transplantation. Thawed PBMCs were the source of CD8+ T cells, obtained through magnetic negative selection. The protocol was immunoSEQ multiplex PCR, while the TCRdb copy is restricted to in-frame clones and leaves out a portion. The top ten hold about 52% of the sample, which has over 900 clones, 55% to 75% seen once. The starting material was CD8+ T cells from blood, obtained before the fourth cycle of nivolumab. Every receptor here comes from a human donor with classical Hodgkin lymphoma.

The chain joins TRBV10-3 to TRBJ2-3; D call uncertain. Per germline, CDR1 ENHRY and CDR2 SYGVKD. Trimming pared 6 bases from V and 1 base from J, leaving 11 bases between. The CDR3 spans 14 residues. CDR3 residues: CAIRTREGTDTQYF. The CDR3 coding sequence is TGTGCCATCAGGACCCGTGAGGGCACAGATACGCAGTATTTT.

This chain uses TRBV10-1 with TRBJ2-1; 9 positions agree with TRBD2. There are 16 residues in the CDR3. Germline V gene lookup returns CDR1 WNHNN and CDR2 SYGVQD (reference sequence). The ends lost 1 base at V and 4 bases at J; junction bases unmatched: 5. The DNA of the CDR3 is TGCGCCAGCAGTGAGTATAGCGGGAGACCGTACAATGAGCAGTTCTTC. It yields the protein CASSEYSGRPYNEQFF.

This CDR3 reads CASRKVRDSNQPQHF. In nucleotides, the CDR3 is TGTGCCAGCAGGAAAGTTCGAGATAGCAATCAGCCCCAGCATTTT. J is TRBJ1-5 and V is TRBV6-1; D unclear. This CDR3 contains 15 residues. CDR1 and CDR2 from the germline V gene are MNHNS and SASEGT. V was cut by 6 bases and J by 0 bases, with 12 bases left in between.

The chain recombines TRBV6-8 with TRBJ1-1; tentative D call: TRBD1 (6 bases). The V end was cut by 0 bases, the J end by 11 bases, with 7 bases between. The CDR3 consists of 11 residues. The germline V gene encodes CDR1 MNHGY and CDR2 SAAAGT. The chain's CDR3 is CASSYSGGAFF. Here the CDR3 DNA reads TGTGCCAGCAGTTACTCAGGGGGGGCTTTCTTT.

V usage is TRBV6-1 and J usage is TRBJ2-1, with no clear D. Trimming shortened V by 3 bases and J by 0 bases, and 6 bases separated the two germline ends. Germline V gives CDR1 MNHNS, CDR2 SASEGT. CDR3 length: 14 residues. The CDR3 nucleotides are TGTGCCAGCAGTGATATCCGCTCCTACAATGAGCAGTTCTTC. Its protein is CASSDIRSYNEQFF.

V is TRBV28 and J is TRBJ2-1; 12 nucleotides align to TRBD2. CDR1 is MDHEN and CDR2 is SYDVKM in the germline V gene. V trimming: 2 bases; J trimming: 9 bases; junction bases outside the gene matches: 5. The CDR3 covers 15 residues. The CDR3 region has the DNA TGTGCCAGCAGTTTAGGACTAGCGGGAAGGAGTGAGCAGTTCTTC. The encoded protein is CASSLGLAGRSEQFF.

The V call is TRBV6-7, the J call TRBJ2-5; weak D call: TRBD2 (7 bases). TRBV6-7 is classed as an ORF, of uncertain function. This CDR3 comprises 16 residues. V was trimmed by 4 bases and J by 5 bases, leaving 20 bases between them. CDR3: CASSSARGANWETQYF. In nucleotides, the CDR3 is TGTGCCAGCAGTTCTGCCCGGGGGGCAAATTGGGAGACCCAGTACTTC.

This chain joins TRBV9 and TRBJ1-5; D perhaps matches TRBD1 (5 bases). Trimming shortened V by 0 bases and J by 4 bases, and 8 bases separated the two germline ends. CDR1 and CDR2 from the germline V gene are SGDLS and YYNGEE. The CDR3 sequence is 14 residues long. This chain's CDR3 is CASSVGGPNQPQHF. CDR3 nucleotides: TGTGCCAGCAGCGTAGGGGGCCCGAATCAGCCCCAGCATTTT.

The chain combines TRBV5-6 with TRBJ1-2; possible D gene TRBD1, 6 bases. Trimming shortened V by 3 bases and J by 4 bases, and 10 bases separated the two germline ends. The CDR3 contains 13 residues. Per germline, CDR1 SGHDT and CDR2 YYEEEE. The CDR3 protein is CASSSGQTYGYTF. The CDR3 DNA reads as TGTGCCAGCAGCTCCGGACAGACCTATGGCTACACCTTC.

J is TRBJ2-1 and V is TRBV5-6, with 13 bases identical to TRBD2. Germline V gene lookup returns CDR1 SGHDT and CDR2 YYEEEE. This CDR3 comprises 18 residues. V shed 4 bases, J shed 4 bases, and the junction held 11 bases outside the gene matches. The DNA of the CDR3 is TGTGCCAGCAGCATAAGGGAGGGACTAGCGGGGTTTTACAATGAGCAGTTCTTC. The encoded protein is CASSIREGLAGFYNEQFF.

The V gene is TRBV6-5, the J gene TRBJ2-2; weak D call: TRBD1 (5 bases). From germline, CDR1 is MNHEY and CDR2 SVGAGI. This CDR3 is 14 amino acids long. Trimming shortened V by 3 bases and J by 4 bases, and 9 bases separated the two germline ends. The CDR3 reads CASSYDSGTGELFF. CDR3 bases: TGTGCCAGCAGTTATGACAGTGGCACCGGGGAGCTGTTTTTT.

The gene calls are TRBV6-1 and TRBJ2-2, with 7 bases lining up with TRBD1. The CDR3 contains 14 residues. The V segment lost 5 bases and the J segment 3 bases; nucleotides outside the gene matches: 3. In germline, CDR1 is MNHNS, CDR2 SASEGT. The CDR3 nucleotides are TGTGCCAGCAGTCGACAGGGAGACACCGGGGAGCTGTTTTTT. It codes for CASSRQGDTGELFF.

CDR3: CASSFSGILYEQYF. CDR3 bases: TGTGCCAGCAGCTTTAGCGGGATTTTATACGAGCAGTACTTC. V gene TRBV5-6 combines with J gene TRBJ2-7; TRBD2 aligns across 8 bases. Unmatched junction bases numbered 5, after V lost 2 bases and J lost 4 bases. CDR3 length: 14 amino acids. Germline V gene sequence: CDR1 SGHDT, CDR2 YYEEEE.

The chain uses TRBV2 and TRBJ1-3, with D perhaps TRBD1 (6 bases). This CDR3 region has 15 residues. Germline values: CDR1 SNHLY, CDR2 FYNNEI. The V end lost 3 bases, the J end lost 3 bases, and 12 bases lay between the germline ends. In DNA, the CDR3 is TGTGCCAGCAGTGAGGGGACGACAGGTGGAAACACCATATATTTT. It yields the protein CASSEGTTGGNTIYF.

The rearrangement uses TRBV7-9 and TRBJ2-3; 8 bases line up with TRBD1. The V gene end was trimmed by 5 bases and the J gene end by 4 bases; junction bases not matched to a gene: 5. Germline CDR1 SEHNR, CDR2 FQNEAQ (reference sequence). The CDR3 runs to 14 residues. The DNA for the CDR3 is TGTGCCAGCAGCCCCGCGACAGGGGCAGATACGCAGTATTTT. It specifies CASSPATGADTQYF.

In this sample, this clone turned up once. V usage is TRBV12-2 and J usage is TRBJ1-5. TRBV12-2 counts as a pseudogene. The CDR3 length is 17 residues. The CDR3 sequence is CASRSRGTEASNQPQHF. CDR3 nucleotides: TGTGCAAGTCGCTCCCGAGGGACCGAGGCCAGCAATCAGCCCCAGCATTTT.

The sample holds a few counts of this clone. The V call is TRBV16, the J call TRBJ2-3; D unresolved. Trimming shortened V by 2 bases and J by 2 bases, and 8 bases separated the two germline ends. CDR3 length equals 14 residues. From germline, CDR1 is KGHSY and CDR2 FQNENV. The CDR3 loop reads CASSQITTTDTQYF. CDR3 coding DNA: TGTGCCAGCAGCCAAATCACAACCACAGATACGCAGTATTTT.

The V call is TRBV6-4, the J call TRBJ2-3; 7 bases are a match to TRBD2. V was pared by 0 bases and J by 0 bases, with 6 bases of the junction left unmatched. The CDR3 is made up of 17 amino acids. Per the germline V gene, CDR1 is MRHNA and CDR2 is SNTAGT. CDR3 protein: CASSDSRGGGSTDTQYF. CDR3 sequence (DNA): TGTGCCAGCAGTGACTCGAGAGGCGGGGGTAGCACAGATACGCAGTATTTT.

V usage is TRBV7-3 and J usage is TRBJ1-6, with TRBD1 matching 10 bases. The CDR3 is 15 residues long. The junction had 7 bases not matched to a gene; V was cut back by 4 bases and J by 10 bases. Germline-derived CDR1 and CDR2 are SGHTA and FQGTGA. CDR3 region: CASSSRTGGNSPLHF. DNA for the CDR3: TGTGCCAGCAGCTCTCGGACAGGGGGAAACTCACCCCTCCACTTT. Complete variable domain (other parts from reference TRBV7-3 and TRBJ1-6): GAGVSQTPSNKVTEKGKYVELRCDPISGHTALYWYRQSLGQGPEFLIYFQGTGAADDSGLPNDRFFAVRPEGSVSTLKIQRTERGDSAVYLCASSSRTGGNSPLHFGNGTRLTVT.

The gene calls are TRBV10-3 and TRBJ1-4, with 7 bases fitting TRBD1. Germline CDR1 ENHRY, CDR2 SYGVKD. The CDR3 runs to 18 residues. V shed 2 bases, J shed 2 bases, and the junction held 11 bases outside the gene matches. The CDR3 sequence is CAISEEAGRGGTNEKLFF. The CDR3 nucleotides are TGTGCCATCAGTGAGGAAGCGGGCAGGGGGGGGACTAATGAAAAACTGTTTTTT.

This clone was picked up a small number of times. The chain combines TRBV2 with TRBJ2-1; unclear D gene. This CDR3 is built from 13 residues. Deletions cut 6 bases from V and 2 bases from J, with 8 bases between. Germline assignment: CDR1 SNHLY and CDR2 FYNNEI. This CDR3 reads CASSIEPYNEQFF. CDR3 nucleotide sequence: TGTGCCAGCAGCATAGAACCCTACAATGAGCAGTTCTTC.

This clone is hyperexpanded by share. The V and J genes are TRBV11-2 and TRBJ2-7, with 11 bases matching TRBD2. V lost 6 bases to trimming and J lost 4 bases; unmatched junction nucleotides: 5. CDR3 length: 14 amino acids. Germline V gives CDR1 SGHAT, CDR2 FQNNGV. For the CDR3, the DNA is TGTGCCAGCAGGTCCGGGACTAGCGGTTACGAGCAGTACTTC. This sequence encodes CASRSGTSGYEQYF.

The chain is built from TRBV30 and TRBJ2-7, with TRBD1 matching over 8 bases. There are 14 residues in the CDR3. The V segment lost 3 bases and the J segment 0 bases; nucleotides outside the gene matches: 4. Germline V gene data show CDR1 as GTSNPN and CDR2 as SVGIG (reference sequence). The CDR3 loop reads CAWSFGTGSYEQYF. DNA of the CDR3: TGTGCCTGGAGCTTTGGGACAGGCTCCTACGAGCAGTACTTC.

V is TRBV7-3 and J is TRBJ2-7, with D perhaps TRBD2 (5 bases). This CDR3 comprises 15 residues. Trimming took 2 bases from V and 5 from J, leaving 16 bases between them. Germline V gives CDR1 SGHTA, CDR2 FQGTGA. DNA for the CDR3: TGTGCCAGCAGCTTATTGGGGAGAATGGCGAACGAGCAGTACTTC. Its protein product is CASSLLGRMANEQYF.

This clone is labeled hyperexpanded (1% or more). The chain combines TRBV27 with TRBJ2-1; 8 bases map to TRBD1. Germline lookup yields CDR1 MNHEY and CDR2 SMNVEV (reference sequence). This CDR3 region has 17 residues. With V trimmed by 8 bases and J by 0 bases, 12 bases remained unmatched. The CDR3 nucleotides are TGTGCCAGCCGGGGGACAGGTTCGTTCCTCTCCTACAATGAGCAGTTCTTC. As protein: CASRGTGSFLSYNEQFF.

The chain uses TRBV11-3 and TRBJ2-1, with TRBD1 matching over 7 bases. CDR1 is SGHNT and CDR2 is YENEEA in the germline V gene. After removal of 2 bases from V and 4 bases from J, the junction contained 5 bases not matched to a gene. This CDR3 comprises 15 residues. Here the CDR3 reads CASSLSRTGYNEQFF. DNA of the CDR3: TGTGCCAGCAGCTTAAGCCGGACAGGTTACAATGAGCAGTTCTTC.

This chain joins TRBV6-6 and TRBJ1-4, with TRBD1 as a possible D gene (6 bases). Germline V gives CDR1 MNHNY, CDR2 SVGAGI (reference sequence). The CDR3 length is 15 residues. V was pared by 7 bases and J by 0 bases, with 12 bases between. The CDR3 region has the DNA TGTGCCAGCACCCTTGGACAGTCAACTAATGAAAAACTGTTTTTT. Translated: CASTLGQSTNEKLFF.

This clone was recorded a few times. CDR3 residues: CAWSVLAEAFF. CDR3 in DNA: TGTGCCTGGAGTGTACTTGCTGAAGCTTTCTTT. The rearrangement joins TRBV30 to TRBJ1-1; D remains unclear. Per germline, CDR1 GTSNPN and CDR2 SVGIG (reference sequence). V was cut by 0 bases and J by 6 bases, with 5 bases left in between. This CDR3 has 11 amino acids.

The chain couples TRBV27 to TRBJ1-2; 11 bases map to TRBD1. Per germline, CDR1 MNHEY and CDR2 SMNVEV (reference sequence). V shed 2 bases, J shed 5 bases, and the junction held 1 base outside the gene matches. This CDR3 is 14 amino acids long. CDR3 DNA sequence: TGTGCCAGCAGTTTAGGGACAGGGGGGTATGGCTACACCTTC. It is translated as CASSLGTGGYGYTF.

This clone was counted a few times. CDR3 in amino acids: CSARDKTWAFF. DNA of the CDR3: TGCAGTGCTAGAGATAAAACTTGGGCTTTCTTT. This chain connects TRBV20-1 to TRBJ1-1; D remains ambiguous. The CDR3 totals 11 residues. Trimming took 0 bases from V and 11 from J, leaving 10 bases between them. The V gene's germline CDR1 is DFQATT and CDR2 SNEGSKA (reference sequence).

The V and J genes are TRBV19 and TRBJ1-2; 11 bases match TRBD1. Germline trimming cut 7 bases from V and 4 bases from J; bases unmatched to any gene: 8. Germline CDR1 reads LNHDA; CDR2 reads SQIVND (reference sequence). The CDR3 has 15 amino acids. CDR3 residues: CASKFGQGAAYGYTF. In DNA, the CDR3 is TGTGCCAGTAAATTCGGACAGGGGGCTGCCTATGGCTACACCTTC.

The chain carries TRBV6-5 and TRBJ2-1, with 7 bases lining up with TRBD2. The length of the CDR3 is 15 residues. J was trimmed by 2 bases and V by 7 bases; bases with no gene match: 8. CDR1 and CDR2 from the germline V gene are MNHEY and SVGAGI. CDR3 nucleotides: TGTGCCAGCACCGAACGGGGACTAACCTACAATGAGCAGTTCTTC. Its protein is CASTERGLTYNEQFF.